This record covers a single T cell receptor beta chain. No antigen is known for it. The sample comes from a study of cytomegalovirus exposure and HLA in healthy donors. Background on the study: As released early, the data held 80 million to 90 million unique TCRs from HLA-typed donors.

Primers for the PCR totalled 60 Vbeta and 13 Jbeta. TCRdb keeps only in-frame clones here, not all; method: immunoSEQ multiplex PCR. Recorded for this sample: 120,000 to 150,000 clones. Study observations and caveats: At a 0.05 false discovery rate, a later analysis found approximately 17,000 TCR beta sequences to be associated with HLA alleles. In a later analysis, an Asian-associated ancestry cluster reportedly showed fewer N-insertions than the roughly 700-donor mean. Within the data, a cluster of highly shared sequence variants was likely a sequencing artifact.

Deletions cut 5 bases from V and 2 bases from J, with 16 bases between. Per germline, CDR1 SGHTA and CDR2 FQGTGA. The length of the CDR3 is 17 residues. The chain combines TRBV7-3 with TRBJ2-6, with D possibly matching TRBD2 (6 bases). The receptor was isolated from a woman between 18 and 29 years old in good health and CMV-seronegative. Sequencing was carried out using PBMCs. In DNA form, the CDR3 reads TGTGCCAGCAGCCCAGGAGGCGGGAATGCTGGGGCCAACGTCCTGACTTTC. Translated, it gives CASSPGGGNAGANVLTF.